The count of the clone carrying this T cell receptor beta chain is one. V was clipped by 7 bases and J by 8 bases; unmatched bases: 9. Per germline, CDR1 MDHEN and CDR2 SYDVKM. The length of the CDR3 is 14 residues. TCRdb keeps only in-frame clones here, not all; method: immunoSEQ multiplex PCR. Of some 200,000 clones in the sample, roughly four fifths are singletons; the top ten hold 3%. These data are taken from a study of blood T cell repertoires in COVID-19. The sequencing input was peripheral blood. The clonotype originates from a woman aged 30 to 39 who had recovered from COVID-19. This chain links TRBV28 with TRBJ1-4; 8 bases agree with TRBD1. CDR3 amino acids: CASNTQGAGEKLFF. The CDR3 DNA reads TGTGCCAGCAACACGCAGGGGGCTGGAGAAAAACTGTTTTTT.